Detailed here is one T cell receptor (beta chain). Its target is unknown. Using immunoSEQ multiplex PCR, the repertoire was profiled, and TCRdb retains in-frame clones only, with some absent. The sample consists of about 74,000 clones, about 88% of them appearing once. This sample's time point: blood 4 weeks post-SBRT, at nephrectomy. Regarding treatment: 15 Gy SBRT to primary tumor, nephrectomy 4 weeks later. Nephrectomy followed 15 Gy stereotactic body radiation by 4 weeks. Clear cell pathology was present in this patient's renal cell carcinoma. These data belong to a study of radiation and T cells in renal cell carcinoma. Findings of the study overall: Top tumor clonotypes rose in blood 2 weeks post-radiation, then contracted.

The V segment lost 6 bases and the J segment 7 bases; nucleotides outside the gene matches: 7. The germline CDR1 and CDR2 sequences are SGHTA and FQGNSA. There are 14 residues in the CDR3. The chain joins TRBV7-2 to TRBJ2-5, with 11 bases that match TRBD2. The TCR comes from a woman in her seventies with renal cell carcinoma. The sample consisted of blood, taken from a patient whose treatment included radiotherapy and nephrectomy. The chain's CDR3 is CASRPTSGSSTQYF. CDR3 bases: TGTGCCAGCAGACCAACTAGCGGGAGCTCGACCCAGTACTTC.